The clone carrying this TCR beta chain was observed at least ten times. Two-round multiplex PCR on genomic DNA was the method by which TCR beta CDR3 was amplified. Primers were specific to each TRBV and TRBJ gene in first-round PCR. TCRdb re-called the multiplex PCR reads with MiXCR, one entry per CDR3 protein. The sample has tens of thousands of distinct CDR3 sequences, 31% seen once. The data belong to a study of prognosis after radiotherapy for stage I lung cancer. On the study more broadly: Progression was not significant in over 13 patients, whereas a few developed distant metastases (median approximately 7 months) after radiotherapy.

CDR3 length: 15 residues. Trimming at V came to 4 bases and at J to 3 bases, leaving 5 bases not matched to a gene. CDR1 and CDR2 from the germline V gene are SGHKS and YYEKEE (reference sequence). The chain recombines TRBV5-5 with TRBJ1-3, with 9 bases identical to TRBD1. This receptor was taken from a donor over 45 with non-small cell lung cancer. The material sequenced was PBMCs, taken before or after stereotactic body radiation therapy (not recorded which). CDR3 protein: CASSPGQGFGNTIYF. The CDR3 nucleotides read TGTGCCAGCAGCCCGGGACAGGGCTTTGGAAACACCATATATTTT.